There are many counts of the clone carrying this T cell receptor (beta chain). J gave up 0 bases and V 4 bases, and 10 bases lay outside the gene matches. The germline CDR1 and CDR2 sequences are SGHTS and YDEGEE. This CDR3 has 18 residues. TCRdb re-derived calls from the 5' RACE reads in MiXCR, one entry per CDR3 protein. Among about 10,000 distinct CDR3 sequences listed, 5.5% to 6.5% were seen once. This specimen comes from a study of spatial heterogeneity in lung cancer. Time point reported: sample taken at primary tumor resection. This material consisted of normal lung tissue next to the tumor, taken at surgery. The receptor comes from a male donor with early-stage non-small cell lung cancer. This chain links TRBV5-8 with TRBJ2-4; 10 nucleotides match TRBD1. The CDR3 sequence is CASSPRDRGQLAKNIQYF. CDR3 DNA: TGTGCCAGCAGCCCCCGGGACAGGGGTCAGCTAGCCAAAAACATTCAGTACTTC.